The 17 T cell receptor beta chains below come from one sample, sequenced in a study of T cell repertoires in cytomegalovirus infection. TCRdb analysed the reads with MiXCR anew, one entry per CDR3 protein. This sample has 150,000 to 200,000 distinct CDR3 sequences; 20% to 25% occur once, and the top ten carry 20% to 30%. Antigens for these TCRs are unknown. Sequenced here: CD8+ T cells from cultured PBMCs, sampled from culture after CMV antigen stimulation. The origin of the receptors is a human donor in good health (CMV status not recorded). Some clones in this sample may be carry-over from other donors' samples.

The gene calls are TRBV11-3 and TRBJ2-1; 9 nucleotides agree with TRBD2. Germline loops: CDR1 SGHNT, CDR2 YENEEA. Trimming cost V 6 bases and J 6 bases; bases outside gene matches: 6. CDR3 length: 14 amino acids. The CDR3 DNA is TGTGCCAGCAGTTTTAGCGGGGGAAGCAATGAGCAGTTCTTC. It codes for CASSFSGGSNEQFF.

This clonotype was seen only a few times. The chain links TRBV11-2 to TRBJ2-3; D may be TRBD1 (5 bases). Deletions cut 1 base from V and 6 bases from J, with 11 bases between. The CDR3 runs to 14 residues. CDR1 and CDR2 from the germline V gene are SGHAT and FQNNGV. DNA of the CDR3: TGTGCCAGCAGCTTAGCAGGGTTCAGGGATACGCAGTATTTT. It codes for CASSLAGFRDTQYF.

This clonotype was detected only a few times. The chain uses TRBV4-1 and TRBJ1-5; D uncertain. V was shortened by 0 bases and J by 9 bases, with 6 bases between the two germline ends. CDR3 length equals 12 residues. Germline V lookup: CDR1 MGHRA, CDR2 YSYEKL. The chain's CDR3 is CASSQDYGPQHF. In DNA, the CDR3 is TGCGCCAGCAGCCAAGATTATGGGCCCCAGCATTTT.

The V and J genes are TRBV7-6 and TRBJ1-1; 7 bases line up with TRBD1. The CDR3 sequence is 17 residues long. V was pared by 4 bases and J by 2 bases, with 13 bases of the junction left unmatched. The V gene's germline CDR1 is SGHVS and CDR2 FNYEAQ. CDR3 residues: CASSSGGTNYINTEAFF. The CDR3 nucleotides read TGTGCCAGCAGCTCAGGGGGGACTAATTACATAAACACTGAAGCTTTCTTT.

V usage is TRBV7-2 and J usage is TRBJ1-2; 7 positions match TRBD1. CDR1 and CDR2 (germline): SGHTA, FQGNSA. V dropped 2 bases and J dropped 3; count of bases not matched to a gene: 15. The CDR3 is 18 residues long. CDR3 sequence reads: CASSLLYRNDREDYGYTF. CDR3 sequence (DNA): TGTGCCAGCAGCTTATTATACAGAAATGACAGGGAGGACTATGGCTACACCTTC.

This clonotype has a handful of counts. This chain uses TRBV20-1 with TRBJ2-7; D possibly corresponds to TRBD1 (5 bases). The V and J ends lost 0 bases and 13 bases respectively, with 13 bases between them. Germline V gene sequence: CDR1 DFQATT, CDR2 SNEGSKA (reference sequence). CDR3 size: 11 residues. CDR3 coding DNA: TGCAGTGCTAGAGATCCGTCAGGGTCATACTTC. It specifies CSARDPSGSYF.

The chain couples TRBV7-8 to TRBJ2-7; tentatively, D is TRBD2 (5 bases). Trimming removed 2 bases from V and 3 bases from J, with 14 bases in between. Germline values: CDR1 SGHVS, CDR2 FQNEAQ. This CDR3 is built from 15 residues. The CDR3 DNA sequence: TGTGCCAGCAGCTTACCCCCCGGAAGCGGCTACGAGCAGTACTTC. This encodes CASSLPPGSGYEQYF.

The chain has TRBV7-9 and TRBJ2-1, with 8 bases fitting TRBD2. Germline-derived CDR1 and CDR2 are SEHNR and FQNEAQ (reference sequence). The V gene end was trimmed by 2 bases and the J gene end by 3 bases; junction bases not matched to a gene: 9. The CDR3 runs to 17 residues. The CDR3 spells CASSLRAGGTYYNEQFF. The CDR3 nucleotides read TGTGCCAGCAGCTTACGGGCGGGGGGCACCTACTACAATGAGCAGTTCTTC.

The chain employs TRBV11-2 and TRBJ1-4; TRBD1 matches at 7 bases. From germline, CDR1 is SGHAT and CDR2 FQNNGV. The CDR3 is 14 amino acids. With V trimmed by 3 bases and J by 7 bases, 5 bases remained unmatched. DNA of the CDR3: TGTGCCAGCAGCTTGACAGGGACGGGTGAAAAACTGTTTTTT. Amino acids: CASSLTGTGEKLFF.

This clonotype was detected only a few times. The genes are TRBV7-2 and TRBJ2-3; 14 bases are shared with TRBD2. The CDR3 is made up of 18 amino acids. Per the germline V gene, CDR1 is SGHTA and CDR2 is FQGNSA. Losses at the gene ends were 3 bases for V and 2 bases for J; bases not matched to a gene: 7. CDR3 protein: CASSFTGTSGGLTDTQYF. The CDR3 coding sequence is TGTGCCAGCAGCTTCACCGGGACTAGCGGGGGCCTCACAGATACGCAGTATTTT.

This clonotype occurred a few times. This chain links TRBV9 with TRBJ1-2, with TRBD1 identical over 7 bases. Germline lookup yields CDR1 SGDLS and CDR2 YYNGEE. Trimming took 0 bases from V and 0 from J; bases not matched to a gene: 8. The CDR3 length is 17 residues. CDR3 amino acids: CASSVVDRVASNYGYTF. DNA of the CDR3: TGTGCCAGCAGCGTAGTCGACAGGGTGGCCTCTAACTATGGCTACACCTTC.

This clonotype has only a few counts. This chain links TRBV7-9 with TRBJ2-7; a possible D gene is TRBD1 (6 bases). CDR1 is SEHNR and CDR2 is FQNEAQ in the germline V gene (reference sequence). V was pared by 6 bases and J by 0 bases, with 15 bases between. There are 15 residues in the CDR3. This CDR3 reads CASRSGVSPSYEQYF. The DNA of the CDR3 is TGTGCCAGCAGATCAGGGGTTTCTCCCTCCTACGAGCAGTACTTC.

This clonotype was found a few times. V is TRBV7-2 and J is TRBJ1-4, with D unclear. From germline, CDR1 is SGHTA and CDR2 FQGNSA. CDR3 length equals 15 residues. Trimming took off 2 bases at V and 6 bases at J, with 13 bases between the two ends. The DNA for the CDR3 is TGTGCCAGCAGCTTAAGTTGGGGTCGGGATGAAAAACTGTTTTTT. Its translation: CASSLSWGRDEKLFF.

This sequence joins TRBV14 and TRBJ1-6, with D uncertain. Germline V gene data show CDR1 as SGHDN and CDR2 as FVKESK. The CDR3 spans 17 residues. Trimming took off 5 bases at V and 0 bases at J, with 14 bases between the two ends. CDR3 amino acids: CASSSEGRSSYNSPLHF. The CDR3 DNA sequence: TGTGCCAGCAGCTCCGAGGGCAGGAGCTCCTATAATTCACCCCTCCACTTT.

This clonotype is classed as medium-sized. The chain's CDR3 is CASSFLPGQNTEAFF. The DNA for the CDR3 is TGTGCCAGCAGCTTCTTACCGGGACAGAACACTGAAGCTTTCTTT. This chain links TRBV7-9 with TRBJ1-1; TRBD1 is a possible D gene (6 bases). The germline V gene encodes CDR1 SEHNR and CDR2 FQNEAQ (reference sequence). V lost 3 bases to trimming and J lost 1 base, with 12 bases between them. This CDR3 contains 15 residues.

There are a few counts of this clonotype. The chain links TRBV7-9 to TRBJ2-3, with 9 bases fitting TRBD1. CDR1 is SEHNR and CDR2 is FQNEAQ in the germline V gene (reference sequence). CDR3 length: 15 amino acids. Trimming cost V 5 bases and J 4 bases; bases outside gene matches: 7. The CDR3 spells CASSPRDRDADTQYF. The CDR3 region has the DNA TGTGCCAGCAGCCCCAGGGACAGGGACGCAGATACGCAGTATTTT.

This clonotype was picked up a small number of times. V usage is TRBV12-5 and J usage is TRBJ1-1; no clear D gene. Trimming shortened V by 0 bases and J by 0 bases, and 8 bases separated the two germline ends. This CDR3 comprises 15 residues. The germline V gene encodes CDR1 LGHNT and CDR2 FRNRAP. CDR3: CASGLVPSLNTEAFF. The CDR3 DNA reads TGTGCTAGTGGTTTGGTCCCCAGTTTGAACACTGAAGCTTTCTTT.